These 6 T cell receptor beta chains were sequenced from one sample in a study of T cells in Graves' hyperthyroidism and ophthalmopathy. There were TCR beta CDR3 regions amplified from RNA transcripts. Researchers ran a first-round RT-PCR on the TCR CDR3 using the HTBI primer set. TCRdb used MiXCR to reprocess the multiplex PCR reads, holding one entry per CDR3 protein. The repertoire holds roughly 250,000 distinct CDR3 sequences, with just over 14% as singletons. The sequenced material came from blood. The receptors were sampled from a woman in her thirties or forties with Graves' hyperthyroidism that later progressed to Graves' ophthalmopathy.

In its sample, this clonotype was seen many times. V usage is TRBV27 and J usage is TRBJ1-1; D remains unclear. V lost 7 bases and J 5 bases, leaving 11 bases between the germline ends. This CDR3 is built from 12 residues. Germline V CDR1 and CDR2: MNHEY, SMNVEV (reference sequence). The CDR3 nucleotides read TGTGCCAGCACCACGGGCGGGACTGAAGCTTTCTTT. It yields the protein CASTTGGTEAFF.

This clonotype has more than one count but fewer than ten. The chain has TRBV4-1 and TRBJ2-1, with 9 bases identical to TRBD2. Germline V CDR1 and CDR2: MGHRA, YSYEKL. After removal of 6 bases from V and 4 bases from J, the junction contained 13 bases not matched to a gene. The CDR3 is made up of 17 amino acids. As DNA, the CDR3 is TGCGCCAGCAGTTACGGGGGCTTAGCGGGAGCATACAATGAGCAGTTCTTC. It is translated as CASSYGGLAGAYNEQFF.

This clonotype was counted many times. V gene TRBV28 combines with J gene TRBJ2-7; TRBD2 matches at 10 bases. The CDR3 is 16 amino acids. V lost 3 bases to trimming and J lost 3 bases; unmatched junction nucleotides: 8. CDR1 is MDHEN, CDR2 SYDVKM, per germline. CDR3 loop: CASSFQLAGVGYEQYF. The CDR3 DNA reads as TGTGCCAGCAGTTTCCAGCTAGCGGGAGTTGGCTACGAGCAGTACTTC.

The rearrangement links TRBV28 to TRBJ2-2; D ambiguous. This CDR3 comprises 13 residues. Trimming removed 5 bases at V and 0 bases at J, with 4 bases between. Looked up from germline, CDR1 is MDHEN and CDR2 is SYDVKM. The CDR3: CASSSANTGELFF. The DNA of the CDR3 is TGTGCCAGCAGTAGCGCGAACACCGGGGAGCTGTTTTTT.

There are many counts of this clonotype. V gene TRBV4-1 combines with J gene TRBJ1-4, with D possibly matching TRBD1 (6 bases). Deletions cut 0 bases from V and 4 bases from J, with 21 bases between. The CDR3 is 19 residues long. Germline V CDR1 and CDR2: MGHRA, YSYEKL. The CDR3 loop reads CASSQDQGNPRLNNEKLFF. In DNA, the CDR3 is TGCGCCAGCAGCCAAGATCAGGGGAATCCCCGCCTTAATAATGAAAAACTGTTTTTT.

This clonotype has at least ten counts. The chain recombines TRBV4-1 with TRBJ1-1; tentatively, D is TRBD1 (5 bases). The CDR3 covers 14 residues. With 2 bases removed from V and 10 bases from J, the gap between germline ends came to 17 bases. Germline-derived CDR1 and CDR2 are MGHRA and YSYEKL. The CDR3, as DNA: TGCGCCAGCAGCCAACCTCTTCCGGGGGAGGTAGCTTTCTTT. The encoded protein is CASSQPLPGEVAFF.